Each of the 10 T cell receptor beta chains below was sequenced from the same sample in a study of blood T cell repertoires in COVID-19. Assay: immunoSEQ multiplex PCR; the TCRdb copy retains only in-frame clones and omits some. The table includes roughly 200,000 clones, roughly 91% detected once. Sample: PBMCs or T cells enriched from blood (not recorded which). These receptors all stem from a man in his thirties or forties in a cohort exposed to, infected with or recovered from COVID-19 (not recorded which).

The chain has TRBV5-6 and TRBJ1-4; D is perhaps TRBD1 (6 bases). Germline V gives CDR1 SGHDT, CDR2 YYEEEE. The CDR3 sequence is 14 residues long. The germline V and J ends were trimmed by 3 bases and 7 bases, with 13 bases remaining between them. As DNA, the CDR3 is TGTGCCAGCAGCTCTGGCGGGGGGCCTGAAAAACTGTTTTTT. Translation: CASSSGGGPEKLFF.

This sequence joins TRBV4-1 and TRBJ1-1; D gene ambiguous. The CDR3 sequence is 15 residues long. With 0 bases removed from V and 1 base from J, the gap between germline ends came to 9 bases. Germline lookup yields CDR1 MGHRA and CDR2 YSYEKL. The CDR3 spells CASSQEGRKNTEAFF. As DNA, the CDR3 is TGCGCCAGCAGCCAAGAGGGCAGGAAGAACACTGAAGCTTTCTTT.

The rearrangement uses TRBV27 and TRBJ2-7, with TRBD1 matching over 7 bases. CDR3 length: 15 amino acids. CDR1 is MNHEY, CDR2 SMNVEV, per germline (reference sequence). The V and J ends lost 2 bases and 1 base, in that order; junction bases with no gene match: 5. CDR3 sequence (DNA): TGTGCCAGCAGTTTAACTCCAGGGGGATCCTACGAGCAGTACTTC. Protein sequence: CASSLTPGGSYEQYF.

The chain employs TRBV19 and TRBJ2-1, with D unclear. CDR3 length equals 12 residues. V lost 9 bases and J 7 bases, leaving 13 bases between the germline ends. Germline V gives CDR1 LNHDA, CDR2 SQIVND (reference sequence). In nucleotides, the CDR3 is TGTGCCAGCGCGGTTGTAGGTAATGAGCAGTTCTTC. Protein: CASAVVGNEQFF.

The V gene is TRBV5-1, the J gene TRBJ2-2; TRBD2 matches at 15 bases. Unmatched junction bases numbered 8, after V lost 4 bases and J lost 1 base. CDR3 length: 19 amino acids. Germline-derived CDR1 and CDR2 are SGHRS and YFSETQ. CDR3 protein: CASSKQPGLAGGNTGELFF. CDR3 DNA: TGCGCCAGCAGCAAACAACCGGGACTAGCGGGAGGGAACACCGGGGAGCTGTTTTTT.

The rearrangement links TRBV11-2 to TRBJ1-5; 7 nucleotides line up with TRBD1. Germline CDR1 SGHAT, CDR2 FQNNGV. The CDR3 is 16 amino acids. V shed 3 bases, J shed 0 bases, and the junction held 5 bases outside the gene matches. CDR3 sequence: CASSLGGTASNQPQHF. CDR3 nucleotide sequence: TGTGCCAGCAGCTTGGGTGGGACAGCTAGCAATCAGCCCCAGCATTTT.

This chain joins TRBV29-1 and TRBJ1-1, with D perhaps matching TRBD1 (6 bases). Deletions cut 7 bases from V and 0 bases from J, with 15 bases between. There are 14 residues in the CDR3. Germline assignment: CDR1 SQVTM and CDR2 ANQGSEA. This CDR3 reads CSAALRGLNTEAFF. CDR3 nucleotide sequence: TGCAGCGCGGCCCTCAGGGGCTTGAACACTGAAGCTTTCTTT.

The V gene is TRBV28, the J gene TRBJ1-3, with D uncertain. CDR1 is MDHEN and CDR2 is SYDVKM in the germline V gene. Trimming left V 2 bases short and J 0 bases short, with 11 bases between. CDR3 length: 16 residues. As DNA, the CDR3 is TGTGCCAGCAGTTTAAAATCACCGAGCTCTGGAAACACCATATATTTT. As protein: CASSLKSPSSGNTIYF.

This chain connects TRBV7-8 to TRBJ2-1; no clear D gene. CDR1 and CDR2 from the germline V gene are SGHVS and FQNEAQ. V was pared by 1 base and J by 10 bases, with 17 bases between. This CDR3 comprises 15 residues. The chain's CDR3 is CASSLVRGAAREQFF. In DNA form, the CDR3 reads TGTGCCAGCAGCTTAGTTCGAGGAGCCGCAAGGGAGCAGTTCTTC.

The chain couples TRBV28 to TRBJ2-7; the D gene is possibly TRBD1 (6 bases). The germline CDR1 and CDR2 sequences are MDHEN and SYDVKM. The CDR3 runs 17 residues. Trimming took off 4 bases at V and 4 bases at J, with 23 bases between the two ends. DNA for the CDR3: TGTGCCAGCAGTTCAGGCCCCAGGGGCTCCCATAGGTACGAGCAGTACTTC. Its protein is CASSSGPRGSHRYEQYF.